Given below is one T cell receptor beta chain in context. Its antigen is still unknown. Germline assignment: CDR1 SNHLY and CDR2 FYNNEI. Trimming removed 6 bases from V and 0 bases from J, with 15 bases in between. The CDR3 sequence is 15 residues long. Quantitative 5'-RACE with molecular barcodes generated TCR beta libraries. Each CDR3 protein gets one entry after TCRdb re-called the 5' RACE reads with MiXCR. This table has roughly 370,000 distinct CDR3 sequences, around 20% appearing once. The data stem from a study of CD8 T cells in ankylosing spondylitis. Study-level results: Significant enrichment of disease-linked clones was reported in matched ankylosing spondylitis synovial fluid. Within ankylosing spondylitis blood, a TCR beta motif made up of under 10 highly homologous variants appeared to be characteristic.

This chain links TRBV2 with TRBJ2-7; TRBD2 is a possible D gene (6 bases). The receptor comes from a male donor with ankylosing spondylitis. Sequenced input: blood, either unsorted or a sorted T cell fraction (not recorded which). The CDR3 DNA reads TGTGCCAGCAGACACAGCGGGTGGAACTCCTACGAGCAGTACTTC. It encodes CASRHSGWNSYEQYF.